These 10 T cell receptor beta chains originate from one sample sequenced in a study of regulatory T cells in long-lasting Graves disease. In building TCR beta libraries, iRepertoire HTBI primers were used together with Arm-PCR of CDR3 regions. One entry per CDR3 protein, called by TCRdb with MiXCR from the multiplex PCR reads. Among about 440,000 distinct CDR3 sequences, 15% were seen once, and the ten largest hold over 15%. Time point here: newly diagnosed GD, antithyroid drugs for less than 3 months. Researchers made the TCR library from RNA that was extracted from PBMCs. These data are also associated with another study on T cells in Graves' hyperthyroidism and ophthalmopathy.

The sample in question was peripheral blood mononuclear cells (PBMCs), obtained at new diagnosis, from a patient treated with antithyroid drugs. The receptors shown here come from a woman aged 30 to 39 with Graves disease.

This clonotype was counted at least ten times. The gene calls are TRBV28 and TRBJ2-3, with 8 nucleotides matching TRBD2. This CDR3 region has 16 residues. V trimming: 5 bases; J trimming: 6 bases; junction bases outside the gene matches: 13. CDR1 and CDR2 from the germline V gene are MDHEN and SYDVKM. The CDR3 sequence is CASSTGGEGLEDTQYF. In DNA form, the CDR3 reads TGTGCCAGCAGTACGGGGGGGGAGGGCCTCGAGGATACGCAGTATTTT.

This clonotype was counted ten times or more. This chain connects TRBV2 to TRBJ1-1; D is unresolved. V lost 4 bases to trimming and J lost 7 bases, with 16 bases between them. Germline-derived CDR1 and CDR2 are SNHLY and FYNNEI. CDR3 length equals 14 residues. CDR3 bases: TGTGCCAGCAGTGTGGGCGGAGGGAAGGGTGAAGCTTTCTTT. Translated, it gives CASSVGGGKGEAFF.

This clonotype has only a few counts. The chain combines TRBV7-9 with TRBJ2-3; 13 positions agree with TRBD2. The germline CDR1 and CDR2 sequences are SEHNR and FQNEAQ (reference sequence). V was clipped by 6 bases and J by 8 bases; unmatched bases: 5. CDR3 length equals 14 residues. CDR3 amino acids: CASRRTSGSGTQYF. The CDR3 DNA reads TGTGCCAGCAGACGGACTAGCGGGAGCGGTACGCAGTATTTT.

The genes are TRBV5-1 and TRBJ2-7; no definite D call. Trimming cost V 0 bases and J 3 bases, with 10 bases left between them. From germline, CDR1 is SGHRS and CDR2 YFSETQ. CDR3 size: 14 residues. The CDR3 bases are TGCGCCAGCAGCTTGGTCAGTTTAAACTACGAGCAGTACTTC. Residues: CASSLVSLNYEQYF.

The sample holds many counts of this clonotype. The CDR3 sequence: CSARRDRGSYEQYF. The CDR3 region has the DNA TGCAGTGCTAGACGGGACAGGGGTTCCTACGAGCAGTACTTC. This rearrangement joins TRBV20-1 to TRBJ2-7; 10 nucleotides agree with TRBD1. The CDR3 loop spans 14 amino acids. Looked up from germline, CDR1 is DFQATT and CDR2 is SNEGSKA (reference sequence). V dropped 2 bases and J dropped 1; count of bases not matched to a gene: 2.

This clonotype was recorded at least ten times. The CDR3 spells CASSFAWGSYEQYF. CDR3 DNA: TGTGCCAGCAGCTTCGCCTGGGGCTCCTACGAGCAGTACTTC. The chain is built from TRBV5-5 and TRBJ2-7; no clear D. Germline loops: CDR1 SGHKS, CDR2 YYEKEE (reference sequence). V gave up 2 bases and J gave up 0 bases, with 9 bases separating them. This CDR3 has 14 amino acids.

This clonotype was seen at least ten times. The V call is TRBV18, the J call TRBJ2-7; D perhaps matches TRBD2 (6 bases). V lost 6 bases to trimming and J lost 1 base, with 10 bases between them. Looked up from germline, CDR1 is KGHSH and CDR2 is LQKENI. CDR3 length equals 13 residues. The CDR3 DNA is TGTGCCAGCTCCCGGGACTTATCCTACGAGCAGTACTTC. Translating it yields CASSRDLSYEQYF.

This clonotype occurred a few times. The CDR3 loop is CASGTGTRGTDTQYF. The DNA for the CDR3 is TGCGCCAGCGGGACCGGGACTAGAGGCACAGATACGCAGTATTTT. This chain uses TRBV10-1 with TRBJ2-3; 8 bases line up with TRBD2. The CDR3 sequence is 15 residues long. After removal of 8 bases from V and 1 base from J, the junction contained 8 bases not matched to a gene. Per germline, CDR1 WNHNN and CDR2 SYGVQD (reference sequence).

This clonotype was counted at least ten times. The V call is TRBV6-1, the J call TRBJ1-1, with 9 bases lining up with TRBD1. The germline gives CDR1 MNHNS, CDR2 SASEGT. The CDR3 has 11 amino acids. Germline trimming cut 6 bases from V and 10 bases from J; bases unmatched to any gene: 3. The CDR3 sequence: CASRQGARAFF. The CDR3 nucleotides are TGTGCCAGCAGACAGGGGGCGAGAGCTTTCTTT.

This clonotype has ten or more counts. In nucleotides, the CDR3 is TGTGCCACCAGCAGAGCGAGCCAAGCGGGAGGGCTCGGCTCGATAGATACGCAGTATTTT. Protein: CATSRASQAGGLGSIDTQYF. This rearrangement joins TRBV15 to TRBJ2-3; TRBD2 agrees at 10 bases. The germline V gene encodes CDR1 LNHNV and CDR2 YYDKDF (reference sequence). The CDR3 covers 20 residues. Trimming cost V 1 base and J 5 bases; bases outside gene matches: 18.